Below are 25 T cell receptor beta chains sequenced from a single sample in a study of PD-1 blockade in classical Hodgkin lymphoma. Time point defined: cycle 4 day 1 (C4D1), after about 6 weeks of nivolumab. No patient escaped relapse after autologous stem cell transplantation, and brentuximab vedotin exposure varied. TCRdb's table, derived via immunoSEQ multiplex PCR, lists solely in-frame clones and lacks some. Found here are 100,000 or so clones, 89% of them singletons; the top ten hold roughly 20%. Specimen: peripheral blood mononuclear cells (PBMCs), collected before the fourth cycle of nivolumab. All receptors derive from a human donor with classical Hodgkin lymphoma.

This chain joins TRBV19 and TRBJ1-2; D gene ambiguous. From germline, CDR1 is LNHDA and CDR2 SQIVND (reference sequence). This CDR3 has 14 residues. The V end was cut by 6 bases, the J end by 2 bases, with 13 bases between. In DNA form, the CDR3 reads TGTGCCAGTAGGATGAACGAGGTGAACTATGGCTACACCTTC. Translated: CASRMNEVNYGYTF. The full variable domain, its missing parts supplied by reference TRBV19 and TRBJ1-2, is DGGITQSPKYLFRKEGQNVTLSCEQNLNHDAMYWYRQDPGQGLRLIYYSQIVNDFQKGDIAEGYSVSREKKESFPLTVTSAQKNPTAFYLCASRMNEVNYGYTFGSGTRLTVV.

The rearrangement joins TRBV2 to TRBJ2-7; TRBD2 matches at 14 bases. From germline, CDR1 is SNHLY and CDR2 FYNNEI. V lost 8 bases, J lost 4 bases, and 7 bases stayed unmatched. The CDR3 length is 15 residues. CDR3 sequence reads: CASGGGTSGSYEQYF. The CDR3 DNA sequence: TGTGCCAGCGGTGGAGGGACTAGCGGGAGTTACGAGCAGTACTTC.

The gene calls are TRBV6-5 and TRBJ2-7, with a tentative D call TRBD1 (5 bases). The CDR3 consists of 12 residues. Trimming removed 4 bases at V and 3 bases at J, with 7 bases between. CDR1 and CDR2 (germline): MNHEY, SVGAGI. The CDR3 sequence: CASSSTGYEQYF. In DNA, the CDR3 is TGTGCCAGCAGTTCAACAGGCTACGAGCAGTACTTC.

The chain couples TRBV13 to TRBJ2-1; the D gene is possibly TRBD2 (6 bases). CDR1 is PRHDT and CDR2 is FYEKMQ in the germline V gene (reference sequence). V was shortened by 0 bases and J by 12 bases, with 9 bases between the two germline ends. The CDR3 is made up of 12 amino acids. In DNA, the CDR3 is TGTGCCAGCAGCTTAGGGGCGGGAACGCAGTTCTTC. This translates into CASSLGAGTQFF.

The chain combines TRBV28 with TRBJ1-5; D may be TRBD1 (6 bases). V lost 6 bases and J lost 9, with 21 bases in between. The germline V gene encodes CDR1 MDHEN and CDR2 SYDVKM. CDR3 length: 15 residues. The CDR3 nucleotides are TGTGCCAGCAGCTTCGACGGGGGAGGGACATCGCCCCAGCATTTT. It translates to CASSFDGGGTSPQHF.

The V call is TRBV5-1, the J call TRBJ2-1; 10 bases map to TRBD2. The CDR3 has 17 residues. The trim removed 3 bases at V and 0 bases at J, leaving 6 bases unmatched. CDR1 and CDR2 from the germline V gene are SGHRS and YFSETQ. The CDR3 DNA reads as TGCGCCAGCAGCTCCCGGACTAGCGGCAGCTCCTACAATGAGCAGTTCTTC. It specifies CASSSRTSGSSYNEQFF.

The J gene is TRBJ2-1, the V gene TRBV7-6; D possibly corresponds to TRBD2 (6 bases). Deletions cut 2 bases from V and 0 bases from J, with 11 bases between. Germline CDR1 SGHVS, CDR2 FNYEAQ. The CDR3 consists of 16 residues. The CDR3 region is CASSLTGGTSYNEQFF. In nucleotides, the CDR3 is TGTGCCAGCAGCTTAACCGGCGGGACCTCCTACAATGAGCAGTTCTTC.

J is TRBJ1-1 and V is TRBV7-8; no clear D gene. CDR3 size: 14 residues. The V gene lost 1 base and the J gene lost 0 bases, with 6 bases spanning the gap. CDR1 is SGHVS and CDR2 is FQNEAQ in the germline V gene. The CDR3 protein is CASSLGAMNTEAFF. The CDR3 DNA sequence: TGTGCCAGCAGCTTAGGGGCGATGAACACTGAAGCTTTCTTT.

The V and J genes are TRBV11-1 and TRBJ2-1, with TRBD2 matching 13 bases. Germline CDR1 SGHAT, CDR2 FQDESV (reference sequence). There are 15 residues in the CDR3. J lost 7 bases, V lost 3 bases, and 3 bases had no gene match. As DNA, the CDR3 is TGTGCCAGCAGCTTTGGACTAGCGGGAGAAAATGAGCAGTTCTTC. It is translated as CASSFGLAGENEQFF.

This chain uses TRBV14 with TRBJ2-5; 10 nucleotides align to TRBD2. Losses at the gene ends were 1 base for V and 2 bases for J; bases not matched to a gene: 10. Germline CDR1 is SGHDN and CDR2 is FVKESK. The CDR3 sequence is 18 residues long. CDR3 protein: CASSQALAGDARQETQYF. CDR3 sequence (DNA): TGTGCCAGCAGCCAAGCGCTAGCGGGAGACGCCCGACAAGAGACCCAGTACTTC.

The rearrangement links TRBV28 to TRBJ2-4, with D possibly matching TRBD2 (5 bases). V lost 10 bases and J 0 bases, leaving 10 bases between the germline ends. The CDR3 is made up of 13 amino acids. The V gene's germline CDR1 is MDHEN and CDR2 SYDVKM. The CDR3 region has the DNA TGTGCCACCGAGGGCCTAGCCAAAAACATTCAGTACTTC. It translates to CATEGLAKNIQYF. The variable domain in full, completed from reference TRBV28 and TRBJ2-4, reads DVKVTQSSRYLVKRTGEKVFLECVQDMDHENMFWYRQDPGLGLRLIYFSYDVKMKEKGDIPEGYSVSREKKERFSLILESASTNQTSMYLCATEGLAKNIQYFGAGTRLSVL.

The V call is TRBV9, the J call TRBJ1-2; D is ambiguous. This CDR3 region has 14 residues. Trimming stripped 0 bases from V and 4 bases from J, with 10 bases between. CDR1 and CDR2 from the germline V gene are SGDLS and YYNGEE. The CDR3 DNA sequence: TGTGCCAGCAGCGTAGCCGGAGATGTCTATGGCTACACCTTC. Amino acid sequence: CASSVAGDVYGYTF.

There are a few counts of this clone. The CDR3 reads CASSVIPAGVSNTEAFF. The DNA for the CDR3 is TGTGCCAGCAGCGTAATCCCGGCAGGGGTATCGAACACTGAAGCTTTCTTT. The V call is TRBV9, the J call TRBJ1-1; weak D call: TRBD1 (6 bases). The V and J ends lost 1 base and 1 base respectively, with 17 bases between them. In germline, CDR1 is SGDLS, CDR2 YYNGEE. CDR3 size: 17 residues.

This clone came up once. The chain joins TRBV29-1 to TRBJ2-1; TRBD2 matches 7 bases. Trimming at V came to 7 bases and at J to 10 bases, leaving 4 bases not matched to a gene. Germline loops: CDR1 SQVTM, CDR2 ANQGSEA. The CDR3 runs to 10 residues. Here the CDR3 reads CSAREGEQFF. CDR3 DNA sequence: TGCAGCGCCAGGGAGGGGGAGCAGTTCTTC.

The chain has TRBV7-9 and TRBJ2-3; D assignment may be TRBD1 or TRBD2 (5 bases each). CDR1 and CDR2 from the germline V gene are SEHNR and FQNEAQ (reference sequence). The CDR3 length is 15 residues. The ends were cut back, 2 bases at V and 2 bases at J, with 11 bases in the middle. CDR3: CASSLTSGATDTQYF. CDR3 in DNA: TGTGCCAGCAGCTTAACTTCCGGGGCCACAGATACGCAGTATTTT. The full variable domain, in which reference TRBV7-9 and TRBJ2-3 provide the parts outside the CDR3, is DTGVSQNPRHKITKRGQNVTFRCDPISEHNRLYWYRQTLGQGPEFLTYFQNEAQLEKSRLLSDRFSAERPKGSFSTLEIQRTEQGDSAMYLCASSLTSGATDTQYFGPGTRLTVL.

The chain links TRBV4-1 to TRBJ1-3; D is possibly TRBD1 (6 bases). Germline CDR1 reads MGHRA; CDR2 reads YSYEKL. V lost 3 bases, J lost 0 bases, and 12 bases lay in between. There are 16 residues in the CDR3. The CDR3 nucleotides read TGCGCCAGCAGCCATCCCGGGACACCCTCTGGAAACACCATATATTTT. This codes for CASSHPGTPSGNTIYF.

The chain combines TRBV28 with TRBJ1-5; TRBD1 aligns across 7 bases. This CDR3 is 16 amino acids long. The V segment lost 2 bases and the J segment 3 bases; nucleotides outside the gene matches: 7. Germline CDR1 reads MDHEN; CDR2 reads SYDVKM. CDR3 region: CASSLGTAFFNQPQHF. The CDR3, as DNA: TGTGCCAGCAGTTTAGGGACAGCTTTTTTCAATCAGCCCCAGCATTTT.

The chain is built from TRBV7-2 and TRBJ2-1; 9 bases match TRBD2. J gave up 3 bases and V 5 bases, and 8 bases lay outside the gene matches. The CDR3 has 16 residues. Germline V gene sequence: CDR1 SGHTA, CDR2 FQGNSA. In DNA form, the CDR3 reads TGTGCCAGCAGCCCAGAGGCGGGAGGGTACTACAATGAGCAGTTCTTC. It encodes CASSPEAGGYYNEQFF.

The rearrangement uses TRBV19 and TRBJ1-5; D possibly corresponds to TRBD1 (5 bases). Trimming stripped 9 bases from V and 11 bases from J, with 20 bases between. Germline V gene sequence: CDR1 LNHDA, CDR2 SQIVND (reference sequence). CDR3 length: 13 amino acids. The DNA for the CDR3 is TGTGCCAGCAAAGGGGCACGGGACGTGGCCCAGCATTTT. Protein product: CASKGARDVAQHF.

The CDR3 DNA sequence: TGTGCCAGCAGCTCCCAGATTCAGAACACTGAAGCTTTCTTT. Encoded protein: CASSSQIQNTEAFF. The chain couples TRBV7-8 to TRBJ1-1; D remains ambiguous. The CDR3 runs to 14 residues. CDR1 is SGHVS and CDR2 is FQNEAQ in the germline V gene. The ends were cut back, 4 bases at V and 1 base at J, with 10 bases in the middle. The full variable domain, rest sourced from reference TRBV7-8 and TRBJ1-1, is GAGVSQSPRYKVAKRGQDVALRCDPISGHVSLFWYQQALGQGPEFLTYFQNEAQLDKSGLPSDRFFAERPEGSVSTLKIQRTQQEDSAVYLCASSSQIQNTEAFFGQGTRLTVV.

The chain combines TRBV27 with TRBJ1-1; D is unclear. The CDR3 has 12 residues. Germline loops: CDR1 MNHEY, CDR2 SMNVEV (reference sequence). Trimming pared 7 bases from V and 0 bases from J, leaving 6 bases between. CDR3 DNA sequence: TGTGCCAGCAAACAACTGAACACTGAAGCTTTCTTT. As protein: CASKQLNTEAFF.

The chain is built from TRBV27 and TRBJ2-7; D gene uncertain. Germline V lookup: CDR1 MNHEY, CDR2 SMNVEV (reference sequence). Trimming shortened V by 5 bases and J by 2 bases, and 16 bases separated the two germline ends. CDR3 length equals 15 residues. The CDR3 bases are TGTGCCAGCAGTCCAGTAACCCAAATACCCTACGAGCAGTACTTC. It is translated as CASSPVTQIPYEQYF.

This sequence joins TRBV4-1 and TRBJ2-1; unclear D gene. Germline lookup yields CDR1 MGHRA and CDR2 YSYEKL. Trimming removed 2 bases at V and 0 bases at J, with 8 bases between. CDR3 length equals 15 residues. For the CDR3, the DNA is TGCGCCAGCAGCCAAAGAGCGATCTCCTACAATGAGCAGTTCTTC. This encodes CASSQRAISYNEQFF.

The table lists this clone with a few counts. V and J are TRBV18 and TRBJ1-5; D ambiguous. Looked up from germline, CDR1 is KGHSH and CDR2 is LQKENI. This CDR3 is 15 amino acids long. Trimming took 2 bases from V and 5 from J, leaving 13 bases between them. The DNA for the CDR3 is TGTGCCAGCTCACCAGTACCCGGTCCGGATCAGCCCCAGCATTTT. It encodes CASSPVPGPDQPQHF.

A word on this clone: Germline and junction disagree at one end, which may indicate a read error. This chain links TRBV7-7 with TRBJ2-7, with 10 bases matching TRBD1. The germline CDR1 and CDR2 sequences are SSHAT and FNYEAQ (reference sequence). The CDR3 extends over 18 amino acids. CDR3 sequence (DNA): TGTGCTAGCAGCGTGCGGTCTCGGGCCGGGACAGGGGTCCCCGAGCAGTACTTC. It encodes CASSVRSRAGTGVPEQYF.